This T cell receptor beta chain was identified in a study of CD8+ T cells in alopecia areata. The authors sorted CD4+ cells into CD25+CD127- cells for several patients. Lesional scalp punch biopsies and peripheral blood were collected from alopecia areata patients. After isolation, RNA underwent reverse transcription to generate cDNA as the sequencing template. Method: immunoSEQ multiplex PCR; TCRdb's copy keeps in-frame clones and lacks some. The repertoire consists of about 8,000 clones, with about two thirds occurring once and the leading ten covering 2.7%. The CDR3 is 15 residues long. V lost 2 bases and J lost 7, with 15 bases in between.

The chain has TRBV23-1 and TRBJ2-1; the D gene could be TRBD1 or TRBD2 (5 bases each). TRBV23-1 is given ORF status, its function remaining uncertain. This clonotype originated in a human donor with alopecia areata. The sample consisted of CD4+ Tregs sorted from blood. In nucleotides, the CDR3 is TGCGCCAGCAGTCAAAGTGTGAGGGGTCGGAATGAGCAGTTCTTC. It encodes CASSQSVRGRNEQFF.